This is a list of T cell receptor beta chains from one sample in a study of naive CD8 T cells in extremely preterm neonates. TCRdb keeps only in-frame clones here, not all; method: immunoSEQ multiplex PCR. The table includes 21,000 or so clones, about 91% detected once. The sequenced sample consisted of naive CD8+ T cells from cord blood. The receptors derive from a boy who was born preterm. The CDR3 runs from the conserved cysteine through the conserved F or W. D genes are given only for firm matches. Some rows mark clone size as missing; the rest say once, few, many or name a class of expanded clone.

clone size	V gene	J gene	D gene	CDR3 protein
.	TRBV11-2	TRBJ1-1	.	CASSEVNTEAFF
.	TRBV30	TRBJ2-1	TRBD2	CAWSVGGAYNEQFF
.	TRBV6-5	TRBJ2-7	.	CASSYRTKYEQYF
.	TRBV27	TRBJ2-3	TRBD2	CASSSGLAGGTQYF
.	TRBV9	TRBJ2-7	TRBD1	CASSRDSSYEQYF
.	TRBV4-1	TRBJ2-7	.	CASTGTSTYEQYF
.	TRBV4-3	TRBJ1-6	.	CASSHNSPLHF
few	TRBV4-1	TRBJ2-7	.	CASSRDTYEQYF
.	TRBV4-1	TRBJ2-3	.	CASSQVHTDTQYF
.	TRBV21-1	TRBJ1-2	.	CASSKMVNYGYTF
.	TRBV7-9	TRBJ1-2	.	CASSLVGGTYGYTF
.	TRBV9	TRBJ2-3	.	CASSIRGPDTQYF
.	TRBV6-5	TRBJ2-7	.	CASRGHYEQYF
few	TRBV5-1	TRBJ1-2	TRBD1	CASSFDREGNYGYTF
once	TRBV7-9	TRBJ2-1	.	CASSFSGNEQFF
.	TRBV6-5	TRBJ1-5	TRBD1	CASSLTGGNQPQHF
.	TRBV5-5	TRBJ2-2	.	CASSLGAGTGELFF
.	TRBV2	TRBJ2-7	.	CASTTGRGEQYF
.	TRBV7-3	TRBJ2-7	.	CASSFYEQYF
.	TRBV7-9	TRBJ1-4	.	CASSPRALEKLFF
.	TRBV9	TRBJ2-3	TRBD2	CASSVGSGGATDTQYF
.	TRBV11-3	TRBJ2-5	.	CASSLEPSGRAETQYF
.	TRBV5-1	TRBJ2-7	TRBD1	CASSLAGGSYEQYF
.	TRBV30	TRBJ2-1	TRBD2	CAWSPLAGYNEQFF
.	TRBV9	TRBJ2-1	.	CASSPAGAAYNEQFF
.	TRBV7-7	TRBJ2-3	.	CASSFSGADTQYF
.	TRBV7-9	TRBJ2-1	TRBD2	CASSPTSGGDRDEQFF
.	TRBV29-1	TRBJ2-7	.	CSVEEGYEQYF
.	TRBV6-4	TRBJ1-6	.	CASRQNNSPLHF
.	TRBV7-9	TRBJ2-2	.	CASSFTNTGELFF
.	TRBV5-1	TRBJ2-1	.	CASSLNNEQFF
few	TRBV19	TRBJ1-3	TRBD1	CASSTGGSGNTIYF
.	TRBV7-2	TRBJ1-4	TRBD1	CASSSGTGGTNEKLFF
.	TRBV13	TRBJ2-3	.	CASSLSRATDTQYF
.	TRBV5-1	TRBJ2-1	TRBD1	CASSRDRAYNEQFF
.	TRBV29-1	TRBJ1-2	.	CSVGQSTGYTF
.	TRBV30	TRBJ2-7	.	CAWSDKNSYEQYF
.	TRBV6-6	TRBJ2-7	.	CASSYVSSPGEQYF
.	TRBV10-3	TRBJ1-2	.	CAISGETVVYGYTF
once	TRBV7-2	TRBJ1-1	TRBD1	CASSLTGGTEAFF
.	TRBV6-5	TRBJ1-2	.	CASSYTANYGYTF
.	TRBV21-1	TRBJ2-6	.	CASSKGTGVGANVLTF
.	TRBV2	TRBJ2-7	TRBD2	CASSSPSGSYEQYF
.	TRBV6-6	TRBJ2-7	.	CASRDTYEQYF
.	TRBV15	TRBJ2-3	TRBD2	CATSSTSGKSTDTQYF